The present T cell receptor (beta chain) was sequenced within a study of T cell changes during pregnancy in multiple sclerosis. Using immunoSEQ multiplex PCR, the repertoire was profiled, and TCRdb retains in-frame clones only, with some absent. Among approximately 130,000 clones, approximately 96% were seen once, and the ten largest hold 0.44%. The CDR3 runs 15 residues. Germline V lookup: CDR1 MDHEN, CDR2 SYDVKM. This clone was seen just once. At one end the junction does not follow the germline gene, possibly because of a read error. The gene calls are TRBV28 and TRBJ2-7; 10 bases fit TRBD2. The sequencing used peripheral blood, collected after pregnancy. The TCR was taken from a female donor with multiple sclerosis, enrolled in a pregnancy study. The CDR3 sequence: CASSLTSGISSEQYF. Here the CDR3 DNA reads TGTGCCAGCAGTTTAACTAGCGGGATATCCTCCGAGCAGTACTTC.